Reported below is one T cell receptor beta chain. Its specificity is unknown. Constant-region reverse primers amplified full-length variable regions, followed by semi-nested Nested Universal Primer A PCR. TCRdb reanalysed the 5' RACE reads using MiXCR and keeps one entry per CDR3 protein. The sample gives about 32,000 distinct CDR3 sequences, 27% of which show up once; less than 2.5% is in the top ten. Study-wide results and caveats: Tumor Tregs overlapped most with tumor, then blood, naive CD4+ cells. Whole repertoires were not studied in the larger cohort, only one V-J beta rearrangement. Tumor memory CD4+ T cell TCR gene usage was found to cluster with blood and lymph node memory CD4+ cells and with lymph node naive CD4+ cells.

Treg sorting used a CD4+CD25+CD127-/low gate. Per the germline V gene, CDR1 is MDHEN and CDR2 is SYDVKM. This CDR3 has 14 residues. V was cut by 5 bases and J by 5 bases, with 16 bases left in between. The sequence was collected from a female donor with breast cancer. The material sequenced was tumor-infiltrating Tregs sorted from the breast tumor. The chain carries TRBV28 and TRBJ2-7, with D perhaps TRBD2 (6 bases). The CDR3 bases are TGTGCCAGCAGTAAGATAGCGGAGGGCGACGAGCAGTACTTC. Encoded protein: CASSKIAEGDEQYF. Together with reference TRBV28 and TRBJ2-7, the CDR3 gives the full variable domain: DVKVTQSSRYLVKRTGEKVFLECVQDMDHENMFWYRQDPGLGLRLIYFSYDVKMKEKGDIPEGYSVSREKKERFSLILESASTNQTSMYLCASSKIAEGDEQYFGPGTRLTVT.